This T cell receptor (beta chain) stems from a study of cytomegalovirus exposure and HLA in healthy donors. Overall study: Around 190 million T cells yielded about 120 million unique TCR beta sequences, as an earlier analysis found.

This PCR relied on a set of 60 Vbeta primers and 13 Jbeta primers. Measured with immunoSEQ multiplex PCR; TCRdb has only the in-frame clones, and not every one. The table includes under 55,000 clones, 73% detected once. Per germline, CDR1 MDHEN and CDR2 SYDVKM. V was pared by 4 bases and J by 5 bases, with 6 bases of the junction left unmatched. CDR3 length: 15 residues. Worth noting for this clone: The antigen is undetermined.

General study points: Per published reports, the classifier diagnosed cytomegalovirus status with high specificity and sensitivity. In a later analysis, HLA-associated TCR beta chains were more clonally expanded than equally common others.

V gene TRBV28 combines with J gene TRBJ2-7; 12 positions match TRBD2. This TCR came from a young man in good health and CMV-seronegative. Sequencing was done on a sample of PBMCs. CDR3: CASSSLAGGPHEQYF. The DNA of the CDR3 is TGTGCCAGCAGTTCTCTAGCGGGAGGGCCCCACGAGCAGTACTTC.